A selection of T cell receptor beta chains follows, all from one sample in a study of blood T cell repertoires in COVID-19. Method: immunoSEQ multiplex PCR; TCRdb's copy keeps in-frame clones and lacks some. The table shows about 250,000 clones, with roughly 91% occurring only once. Sequencing was carried out using PBMCs or T cells enriched from blood (not recorded which). Receptor source: a woman in her twenties or thirties with acute COVID-19. Each CDR3 is given with its conserved first and last residue. The order of the fields is J gene, V gene, CDR3 protein.

TRBJ1-1 | TRBV7-2 | CASSLRQFSEAFF
TRBJ2-7 | TRBV7-9 | CASSPDGGAVSYEQYF
TRBJ1-5 | TRBV19 | CASNPEQGAYQPQHF
TRBJ1-2 | TRBV6-5 | CASSPPREGYGYTF
TRBJ2-7 | TRBV25-1 | CASSMSREGEQYF
TRBJ2-2 | TRBV15 | CATGRDRFVGELFF
TRBJ2-1 | TRBV10-3 | CAISATSGEENEQFF
TRBJ1-4 | TRBV4-3 | CASSQVGREKLFF
TRBJ2-3 | TRBV5-8 | CASSSGQGMTDTQYF
TRBJ1-5 | TRBV15 | CATSRDKGAYQPQHF
TRBJ1-1 | TRBV18 | CASQPLTDMNTEAFF
TRBJ1-6 | TRBV2 | CASSEDYYNSPLHF
TRBJ2-1 | TRBV7-2 | CASSLRLAGTYNEQFF
TRBJ1-2 | TRBV30 | CAWSVPVQGGFYGYTF
TRBJ2-2 | TRBV4-2 | CASSQDHPVPGELFF
TRBJ1-2 | TRBV27 | CASSLLRGTGDGYTF
TRBJ2-7 | TRBV4-3 | CASSHKGQGPYEQYF
TRBJ1-1 | TRBV18 | CASSPTRGGSLNTEAFF
TRBJ1-2 | TRBV2 | CASRPTGGGFYGYTF
TRBJ1-1 | TRBV2 | CASTLDTLNTEAFF
TRBJ1-2 | TRBV29-1 | CSVDQDRDVYGYTF
TRBJ2-7 | TRBV2 | CASSSDRASYEQYF
TRBJ2-3 | TRBV14 | CASVGGARVDTQYF
TRBJ2-5 | TRBV5-5 | CASSLGQSLQETQYF
TRBJ1-1 | TRBV19 | CASSDGTGRGNTEAFF
TRBJ1-2 | TRBV24-1 | CATSDPGQGGYGYTF
TRBJ2-3 | TRBV18 | CASSHRDRGLDTQYF
TRBJ1-2 | TRBV7-3 | CASSSSADYGYTF
TRBJ2-3 | TRBV5-6 | CASSPGLSETTSTDTQYF
TRBJ1-6 | TRBV7-8 | CASSLDRGGDSPLHF
TRBJ1-1 | TRBV5-5 | CASSSPQGSTEAFF
TRBJ1-1 | TRBV6-5 | CASSYSGDSLNTEAFF
TRBJ1-2 | TRBV5-6 | CASSQTTVRYGYTF
TRBJ1-1 | TRBV5-4 | CASSPSGQPNTEAFF
TRBJ1-3 | TRBV10-3 | CAISDQGSIGNTIYF
TRBJ2-1 | TRBV2 | CASNRGRSSYNEQFF
TRBJ2-1 | TRBV6-1 | CASNERGASRDEQFF
TRBJ2-4 | TRBV5-1 | CASQDGQGGLVDIQYF
TRBJ1-5 | TRBV3-1/TRBV3-2 | CASSQGGQGGNQPQHF
TRBJ2-7 | TRBV7-2 | CASSLAVYEQYF
TRBJ1-6 | TRBV4-1 | CASRTGESSYNSPLHF
TRBJ2-2 | TRBV7-3 | CASSRTGLGNTGELFF
TRBJ2-5 | TRBV11-3 | CASSPEQGAGETQYF
TRBJ1-1 | TRBV6-5 | CASSDRGRYGEAFF
TRBJ1-2 | TRBV30 | CAWSVTGEGYTF
TRBJ2-1 | TRBV3-1/TRBV3-2 | CASSQELAGGPGASYNEQFF
TRBJ2-1 | TRBV12-5 | CASGLGTGGWNEQFF
TRBJ2-2 | TRBV6-6 | CASIKRNTGELFF
TRBJ1-5 | TRBV28 | CASSAIGTGGNQPQHF
TRBJ1-2 | TRBV19 | CATTPGTGADGYTF
TRBJ2-1 | TRBV29-1 | CSAETSGGSNEQFF
TRBJ2-3 | TRBV12-5 | CASGLGQSSTDTQYF